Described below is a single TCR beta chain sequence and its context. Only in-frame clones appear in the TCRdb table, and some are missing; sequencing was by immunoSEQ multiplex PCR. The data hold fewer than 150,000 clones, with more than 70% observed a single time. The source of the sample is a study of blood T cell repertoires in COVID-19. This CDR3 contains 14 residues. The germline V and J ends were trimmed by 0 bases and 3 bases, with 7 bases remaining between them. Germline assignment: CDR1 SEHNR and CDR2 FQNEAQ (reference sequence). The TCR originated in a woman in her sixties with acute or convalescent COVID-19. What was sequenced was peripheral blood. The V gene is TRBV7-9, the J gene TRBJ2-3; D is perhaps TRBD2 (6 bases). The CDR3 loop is CASSLASGTDTQYF. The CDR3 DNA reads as TGTGCCAGCAGCTTAGCTAGCGGAACAGATACGCAGTATTTT.